A selection of T cell receptor beta chains follows, all from one sample in a study of blood T cell repertoires in COVID-19. Here immunoSEQ multiplex PCR was the method, and the copy in TCRdb shows in-frame clones only, minus some. The data show tens of thousands of clones, roughly 91% seen once. Input material: peripheral blood. Receptors were obtained from a woman aged 80 or over with active COVID-19. The CDR3 runs from the conserved cysteine through the conserved F or W. Fields, in order: CDR3 protein, CDR3 DNA, D gene, clone size, V gene, J gene. A D gene is named only where the DNA matches it firmly. Part of the rows lack a size; the others show once, few, many or a class for expanded clones.

CDR3 protein: CASSARGVHGYTF; CDR3 DNA: TGTGCCAGCAGCGCAAGAGGAGTGCATGGCTACACCTTC; D gene: -; clone size: -; V gene: TRBV14; J gene: TRBJ1-2
CDR3 protein: CATSGSGAPNTDTQYF; CDR3 DNA: TGTGCCACCAGTGGAAGTGGGGCTCCGAATACAGATACGCAGTATTTT; D gene: -; clone size: -; V gene: TRBV24-1; J gene: TRBJ2-3
CDR3 protein: CASSVATGGETQYF; CDR3 DNA: TGTGCCAGCAGCGTAGCAACGGGAGGGGAGACCCAGTACTTC; D gene: TRBD2; clone size: -; V gene: TRBV9; J gene: TRBJ2-5
CDR3 protein: CASSPTTETQYF; CDR3 DNA: TGTGCCAGCAGTCCCACAACGGAGACCCAGTACTTC; D gene: -; clone size: -; V gene: TRBV12-3/TRBV12-4; J gene: TRBJ2-5
CDR3 protein: CASSVTGTGGLNEQFF; CDR3 DNA: TGTGCCAGCAGCGTAACCGGGACAGGGGGCCTCAATGAGCAGTTCTTC; D gene: TRBD1; clone size: -; V gene: TRBV9; J gene: TRBJ2-1
CDR3 protein: CASSQLQTNTGELFF; CDR3 DNA: TGTGCCAGCAGCCAATTGCAGACGAACACCGGGGAGCTGTTTTTT; D gene: -; clone size: -; V gene: TRBV16; J gene: TRBJ2-2
CDR3 protein: CASNSGRYYEQYF; CDR3 DNA: TGTGCCAGCAACAGCGGGAGGTATTACGAGCAGTACTTC; D gene: TRBD2; clone size: -; V gene: TRBV7-2; J gene: TRBJ2-7
CDR3 protein: CASSWGQQGGEQYF; CDR3 DNA: TGTGCCAGCAGCTGGGGGCAACAGGGGGGGGAGCAGTACTTC; D gene: -; clone size: -; V gene: TRBV7-9; J gene: TRBJ2-7
CDR3 protein: CASSLYPPTGGPRSSYEQYF; CDR3 DNA: TGTGCCAGCAGTTTATATCCCCCTACGGGAGGGCCAAGGAGCTCCTACGAGCAGTACTTC; D gene: TRBD2; clone size: once; V gene: TRBV27; J gene: TRBJ2-7
CDR3 protein: CASSLSASFESPLHF; CDR3 DNA: TGTGCCAGCAGCCTTTCAGCGTCCTTCGAATCACCCCTCCACTTT; D gene: -; clone size: -; V gene: TRBV9; J gene: TRBJ1-6
CDR3 protein: CASSSTGSSKTQYF; CDR3 DNA: TGTGCCAGCAGCTCGACAGGGTCGTCAAAGACCCAGTACTTC; D gene: TRBD1; clone size: few; V gene: TRBV7-3; J gene: TRBJ2-5
CDR3 protein: CASSLVGGGYTEAFF; CDR3 DNA: TGTGCCAGCAGCTTGGTAGGGGGGGGGTACACTGAAGCTTTCTTT; D gene: -; clone size: -; V gene: TRBV5-4; J gene: TRBJ1-1
CDR3 protein: CASSIDRPYEQYF; CDR3 DNA: TGTGCCAGCAGCATTGACAGACCCTACGAGCAGTACTTC; D gene: -; clone size: -; V gene: TRBV11-1; J gene: TRBJ2-7
CDR3 protein: CASSTGQGYYNEQFF; CDR3 DNA: TGTGCCAGTAGTACCGGACAGGGATACTACAATGAGCAGTTCTTC; D gene: TRBD1; clone size: -; V gene: TRBV19; J gene: TRBJ2-1
CDR3 protein: CASSINSWYQETQYF; CDR3 DNA: TGTGCCAGTAGTATAAACAGTTGGTACCAAGAGACCCAGTACTTC; D gene: -; clone size: -; V gene: TRBV19; J gene: TRBJ2-5
CDR3 protein: CASSFNPGTGNTGELFF; CDR3 DNA: TGTGCCAGCAGCTTCAACCCGGGGACAGGAAACACCGGGGAGCTGTTTTTT; D gene: TRBD1; clone size: -; V gene: TRBV7-9; J gene: TRBJ2-2
CDR3 protein: CASTTGDGSYNEQFF; CDR3 DNA: TGTGCCAGCACCACAGGGGATGGATCCTACAATGAGCAGTTCTTC; D gene: TRBD1; clone size: -; V gene: TRBV28; J gene: TRBJ2-1
CDR3 protein: CSVERLAGEGTDTQYF; CDR3 DNA: TGCAGCGTTGAAAGACTAGCGGGAGAGGGCACAGATACGCAGTATTTT; D gene: TRBD2; clone size: -; V gene: TRBV29-1; J gene: TRBJ2-3
CDR3 protein: CASSLGGRGYEQYF; CDR3 DNA: TGTGCCAGCAGCTTAGGAGGACGTGGGTACGAGCAGTACTTC; D gene: -; clone size: -; V gene: TRBV7-3; J gene: TRBJ2-7
CDR3 protein: CASSYVGTASYGYTF; CDR3 DNA: TGTGCCAGCAGTTATGTTGGGACAGCCAGCTATGGCTACACCTTC; D gene: TRBD1; clone size: -; V gene: TRBV6-5; J gene: TRBJ1-2